Listed below are T cell receptor beta chains from one sample, sequenced in a study of T cells in localized non-small cell lung cancer. Produced via immunoSEQ multiplex PCR; TCRdb's table is partial and in-frame only. The table records 70,000 to 95,000 clones, around 90% of them present only once. The material sequenced was PBMCs, taken before any cancer treatment. These receptor sequences come from a woman aged 40 to 75 with stage II squamous cell lung carcinoma. Each CDR3 is given with its conserved first and last residue. The D gene is left open where the match is weak. Clone size is given for some rows only: seen once, a few or many times, or a class if the clone is expanded.

CDR3nt | CDR3aa | d_gene | j_gene | abundance | v_gene
TGTGCCAGCAGCAAACGTCCTCAGGATAATGAAAAACTGTTTTTT | CASSKRPQDNEKLFF | . | TRBJ1-4 | . | TRBV6-5
TGTGCCAGCAGCCCTTCCGCGTCTGGGGCCAACGTCCTGACTTTC | CASSPSASGANVLTF | . | TRBJ2-6 | . | TRBV11-2
TGTGCCAGCAGTCCCGGACAGGCCAAAATAGCTAGTGAAAAACTGTTTTTT | CASSPGQAKIASEKLFF | TRBD1 | TRBJ1-4 | . | TRBV2
TGTGCCAGCAGCTTAGGCGGGGTCTACAATCAGCCCCAGCATTTT | CASSLGGVYNQPQHF | . | TRBJ1-5 | . | TRBV7-2
TGCGCCAGCAGCCTCACCGGGACTAGCGGTCCCTACGAGCAGTACTTC | CASSLTGTSGPYEQYF | TRBD2 | TRBJ2-7 | . | TRBV5-1
TGTGCCAGCAGTGAAGCTAGCGGGAGTTACACAGATACGCAGTATTTT | CASSEASGSYTDTQYF | TRBD2 | TRBJ2-3 | . | TRBV2
TGCGCCAGCAGTGAGTCGGACCGCCGCACTGAAGCTTTCTTT | CASSESDRRTEAFF | . | TRBJ1-1 | . | TRBV10-1
TGTGCCAGCCTACGGGGGAATGGAAACACCATATATTTT | CASLRGNGNTIYF | . | TRBJ1-3 | . | TRBV6-1
TGTGCCAGCAGCTTGAGGGTTAGGTGGATCGGCACAGATACGCAGTATTTT | CASSLRVRWIGTDTQYF | . | TRBJ2-3 | . | TRBV5-5
TGTGCCAGCAGTGGGGGAGTGAACACTGAAGCTTTCTTT | CASSGGVNTEAFF | . | TRBJ1-1 | once | TRBV6-1
TGTGCCAGCAGTGATGCGGCCGGGACAGCCCAAGAGACCCAGTACTTC | CASSDAAGTAQETQYF | TRBD1 | TRBJ2-5 | . | TRBV6-1
TGTGCCAGCTCACCGATGACAGGTATTCATGAAAAACTGTTTTTT | CASSPMTGIHEKLFF | . | TRBJ1-4 | . | TRBV18
TGCGCCAGCAGCCCCGGGGAGGAGGTGAGAGGAAACACCATATATTTT | CASSPGEEVRGNTIYF | . | TRBJ1-3 | . | TRBV5-1
TGCGCCAGCAGTGCGAACAGGGCTGGCTATGGCTACACCTTC | CASSANRAGYGYTF | . | TRBJ1-2 | . | TRBV10-1
TGTGCCAGCAGCCGTCATGCCAAGGACACTGAAGCTTTCTTT | CASSRHAKDTEAFF | . | TRBJ1-1 | . | TRBV7-9
TGTGCCAGTAGTATAGCTTCACCGGGGGGATACACAGATACGCAGTATTTT | CASSIASPGGYTDTQYF | TRBD2 | TRBJ2-3 | . | TRBV19
TGTGCCACCCGGAACAGGGGAACGATCTCCTACGAGCAGTACTTC | CATRNRGTISYEQYF | TRBD1 | TRBJ2-7 | . | TRBV10-3
TGTGCCAGCACACGACAGGGGGCTCGCGAGCAGTACTTC | CASTRQGAREQYF | TRBD1 | TRBJ2-7 | . | TRBV6-1
TGTGCCAGCAGCTTCAGGAACACTGAAGCTTTCTTT | CASSFRNTEAFF | . | TRBJ1-1 | . | TRBV11-2
TGTGCCATCGGGGAGGGAACGAACACCGGGGAGCTGTTTTTT | CAIGEGTNTGELFF | TRBD2 | TRBJ2-2 | . | TRBV10-3
TGTGCCAGCAGTGAAGCGCTTCGGGGGTTTGCTTTGACGGAAAAACTGTTTTTT | CASSEALRGFALTEKLFF | . | TRBJ1-4 | few | TRBV6-1
TGTGCCAGCAGCCAAACCGGGACAGCAAACACTGAAGCTTTCTTT | CASSQTGTANTEAFF | TRBD1 | TRBJ1-1 | . | TRBV6-6
TGCAGCGTTGGAAAGGGGCGGGTTGGGGTCACTGAAGCTTTCTTT | CSVGKGRVGVTEAFF | . | TRBJ1-1 | . | TRBV29-1
TGCAGCGTCGTAGCCTTCGGATCGGGCAATGAGCAGTTCTTC | CSVVAFGSGNEQFF | . | TRBJ2-1 | . | TRBV29-1
TGTGCCAGCAGCTTGGACACAGGGTTTGGTAGGAACTATGGCTACACCTTC | CASSLDTGFGRNYGYTF | . | TRBJ1-2 | . | TRBV5-6
TGTGCCAGCAGCCATCAACAGTATGGCTACACCTTC | CASSHQQYGYTF | . | TRBJ1-2 | . | TRBV14